The TCR beta chain under discussion was sequenced for a study of T cell repertoires in cytomegalovirus infection. On the study more broadly: Matching HLA type, along with CMV infection, was indicated by public TCR beta signatures.

This clonotype was found many times. The antigen is undetermined. Study results and limitations: HLA-C-restricted CMV clonotypes gave the most frequent clonotype in two of eight donors. Individuals carrying CMV plus the relevant HLA were identified by cumulative frequency of public TCR beta families.

TCRdb re-called the reads through MiXCR, storing one row per CDR3 protein. This sample has 200,000 or so distinct CDR3 sequences, with about 21% found just once. The source material was PBMCs. The TCR was taken from a human donor in good health (CMV status not recorded). Some clones in this sample may be carry-over from other donors' samples.

The CDR3, as DNA: TGTGCCAGCAGCCTTGACAGATCCGGGGAGCTGTTTTTT. This gives the protein CASSLDRSGELFF. The V call is TRBV12-3 or TRBV12-4, the J call TRBJ2-2, with a tentative D call TRBD1 (5 bases). The V and J ends lost 6 bases and 6 bases respectively, with 11 bases between them. This CDR3 region has 13 residues.